The following is a T cell receptor beta chain sequence with its context. Assignments of participants to cohorts depended upon their own reported clinical history. This sample is drawn from a study of blood T cell repertoires in COVID-19. Overall study: PBMCs, B-cell-depleted T cells, or T cells provided the cDNA or gDNA that made up the material.

Per the original data handling: The assay estimated nucleated cells by amplifying reference gene primers. Clones were sequenced by immunoSEQ multiplex PCR, and TCRdb holds only the in-frame ones, with some missing. That table gives V, J and clone size, and the DNA gave D and trimming. The table includes some 330,000 clones, 80% to 90% detected once. The material sequenced was PBMCs or T cells enriched from blood (not recorded which). This TCR was recovered from a man aged 30 to 39 who had recovered from COVID-19.

Written as DNA, the CDR3 is TGCGCCAGCAGCTTGGGGGCATTGGCGGGGTCAGAGACCCAGTACTTC. Translated: CASSLGALAGSETQYF. The V call is TRBV5-1, the J call TRBJ2-5; maybe TRBD2 (6 bases). There are 16 residues in the CDR3. The germline CDR1 and CDR2 sequences are SGHRS and YFSETQ. V was cut by 0 bases and J by 4 bases, with 16 bases left in between.